Sequencing of this T cell receptor (beta chain) was carried out in a study of cytomegalovirus exposure and HLA in healthy donors. Whole-study results and caveats: Reports state that TCR beta sequences accurately predicted most subjects' HLA-A and HLA-B alleles.

The CDR3 is 13 amino acids. V was pared by 4 bases and J by 6 bases, with 11 bases between. Germline values: CDR1 SNHLY, CDR2 FYNNEI. Amplification used 60 Vbeta primers and 13 Jbeta primers. Some clones are missing from TCRdb's copy, which holds only in-frame ones; the method was immunoSEQ multiplex PCR. The sample contains under 200,000 clones, about 85% of which appear only once. About this clone itself: Its cognate antigen is unknown.

The V and J genes are TRBV2 and TRBJ2-3; tentatively, D is TRBD1 (5 bases). The sample was PBMCs. This receptor was taken from a male donor in good health and CMV-seropositive. The CDR3 DNA sequence: TGTGCCAGCAGTGTAGGGGCAGGCGATACGCAGTATTTT. Protein product: CASSVGAGDTQYF.